This section outlines one T cell receptor (beta chain) sequence together with its context. Its antigen is unknown. Primers: 60 Vbeta forward and 13 Jbeta reverse. The protocol was immunoSEQ multiplex PCR, while the TCRdb copy is restricted to in-frame clones and leaves out a portion. Here the sample spans 95,000 to 150,000 clones, 80% to 85% being singletons. Trimming shortened V by 2 bases and J by 3 bases, and 20 bases separated the two germline ends. This CDR3 is built from 19 residues. This record belongs to a study of cytomegalovirus exposure and HLA in healthy donors. General study results and limits: In a later analysis, HLA-associated beta chains showed higher expansion and lower generation probabilities than comparable chains. An apparent linkage of common viral pathogens to several of the most significant clusters emerged in a later analysis. The records held CMV serostatus as the only immune exposure information.

The source of this sequence is a woman between 35 and 50 years old in good health and CMV-seronegative. The sequenced sample consisted of PBMCs. The chain couples TRBV6-7 to TRBJ2-6; possibly TRBD1 for D (6 bases). TRBV6-7 qualifies as an ORF whose function is uncertain. The CDR3 loop reads CASSYPRWDTENGANVLTF. The DNA for the CDR3 is TGTGCCAGCAGTTACCCGCGCTGGGACACGGAGAATGGGGCCAACGTCCTGACTTTC.